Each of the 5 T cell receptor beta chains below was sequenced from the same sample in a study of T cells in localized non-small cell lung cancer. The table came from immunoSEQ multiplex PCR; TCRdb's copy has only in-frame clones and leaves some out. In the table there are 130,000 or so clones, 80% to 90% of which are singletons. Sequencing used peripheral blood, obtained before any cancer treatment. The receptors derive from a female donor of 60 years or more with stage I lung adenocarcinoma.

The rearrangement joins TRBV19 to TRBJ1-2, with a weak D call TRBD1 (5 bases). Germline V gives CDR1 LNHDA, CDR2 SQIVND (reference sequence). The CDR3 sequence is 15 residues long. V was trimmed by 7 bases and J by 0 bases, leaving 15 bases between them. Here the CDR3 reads CASTGGAASNYGYTF. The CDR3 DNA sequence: TGTGCCAGTACCGGAGGGGCAGCTTCTAACTATGGCTACACCTTC. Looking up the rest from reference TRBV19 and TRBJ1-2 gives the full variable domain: DGGITQSPKYLFRKEGQNVTLSCEQNLNHDAMYWYRQDPGQGLRLIYYSQIVNDFQKGDIAEGYSVSREKKESFPLTVTSAQKNPTAFYLCASTGGAASNYGYTFGSGTRLTVV.

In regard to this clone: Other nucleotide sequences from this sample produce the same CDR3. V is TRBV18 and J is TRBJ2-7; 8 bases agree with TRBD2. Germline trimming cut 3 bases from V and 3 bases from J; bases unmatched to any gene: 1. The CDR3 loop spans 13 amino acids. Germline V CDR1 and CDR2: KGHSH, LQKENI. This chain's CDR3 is CASSPTSGYEQYF. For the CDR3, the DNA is TGTGCCAGCTCACCCACTAGCGGCTACGAGCAGTACTTC.

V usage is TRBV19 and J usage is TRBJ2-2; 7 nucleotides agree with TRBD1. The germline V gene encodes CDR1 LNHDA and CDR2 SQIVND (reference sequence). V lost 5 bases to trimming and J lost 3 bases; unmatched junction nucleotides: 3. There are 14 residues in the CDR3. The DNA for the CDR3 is TGTGCCAGTAGTCCAACAGGGGACACCGGGGAGCTGTTTTTT. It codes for CASSPTGDTGELFF. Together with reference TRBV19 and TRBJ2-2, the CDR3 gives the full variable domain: DGGITQSPKYLFRKEGQNVTLSCEQNLNHDAMYWYRQDPGQGLRLIYYSQIVNDFQKGDIAEGYSVSREKKESFPLTVTSAQKNPTAFYLCASSPTGDTGELFFGEGSRLTVL.

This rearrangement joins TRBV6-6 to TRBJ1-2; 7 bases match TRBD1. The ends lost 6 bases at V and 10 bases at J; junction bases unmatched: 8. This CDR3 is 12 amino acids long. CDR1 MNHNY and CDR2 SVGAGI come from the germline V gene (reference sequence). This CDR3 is CASRRTGGDYTF. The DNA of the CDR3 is TGTGCCAGCAGGAGGACAGGAGGAGACTACACCTTC.

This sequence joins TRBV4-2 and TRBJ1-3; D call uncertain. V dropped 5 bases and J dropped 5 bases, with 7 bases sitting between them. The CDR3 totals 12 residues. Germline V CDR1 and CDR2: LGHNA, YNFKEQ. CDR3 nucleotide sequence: TGTGCCAGCAGCAGAGGACGAAACACCATATATTTT. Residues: CASSRGRNTIYF.